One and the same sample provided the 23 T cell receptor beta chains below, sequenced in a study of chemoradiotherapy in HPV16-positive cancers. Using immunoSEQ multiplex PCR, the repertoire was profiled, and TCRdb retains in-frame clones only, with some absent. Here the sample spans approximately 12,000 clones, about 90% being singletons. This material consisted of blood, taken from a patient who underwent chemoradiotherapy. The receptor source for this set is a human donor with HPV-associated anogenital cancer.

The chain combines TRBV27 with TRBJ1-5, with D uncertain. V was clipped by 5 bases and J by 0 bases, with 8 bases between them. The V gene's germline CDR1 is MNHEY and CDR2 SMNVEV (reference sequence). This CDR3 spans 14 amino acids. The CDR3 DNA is TGTGCCAGCAGTCCATCCTATAGCAATCAGCCCCAGCATTTT. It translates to CASSPSYSNQPQHF.

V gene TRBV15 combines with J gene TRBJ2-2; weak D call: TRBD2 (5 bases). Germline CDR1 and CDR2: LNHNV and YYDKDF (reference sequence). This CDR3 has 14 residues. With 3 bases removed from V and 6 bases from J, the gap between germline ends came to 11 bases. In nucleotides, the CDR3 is TGTGCCACCAGCAGCACGGAGGAGGCCGGGGAGCTGTTTTTT. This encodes CATSSTEEAGELFF.

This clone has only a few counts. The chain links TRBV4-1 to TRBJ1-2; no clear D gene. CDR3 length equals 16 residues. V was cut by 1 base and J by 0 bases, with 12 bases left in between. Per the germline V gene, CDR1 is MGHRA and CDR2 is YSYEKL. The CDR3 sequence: CASSQASANTNYGYTF. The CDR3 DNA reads TGCGCCAGCAGCCAAGCCTCTGCAAATACTAACTATGGCTACACCTTC.

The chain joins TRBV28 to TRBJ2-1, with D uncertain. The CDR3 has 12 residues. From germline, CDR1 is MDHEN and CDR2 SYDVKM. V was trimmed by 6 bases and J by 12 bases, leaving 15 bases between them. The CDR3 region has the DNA TGTGCCAGCAGCCTGACCGGTCTAGGGCAGTTCTTC. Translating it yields CASSLTGLGQFF.

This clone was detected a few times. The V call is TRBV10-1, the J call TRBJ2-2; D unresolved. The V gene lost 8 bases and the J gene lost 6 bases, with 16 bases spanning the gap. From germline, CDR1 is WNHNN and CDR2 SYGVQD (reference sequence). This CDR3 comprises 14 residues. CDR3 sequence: CASRGEAASGELFF. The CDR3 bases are TGCGCCAGCCGAGGTGAAGCCGCTTCCGGGGAGCTGTTTTTT.

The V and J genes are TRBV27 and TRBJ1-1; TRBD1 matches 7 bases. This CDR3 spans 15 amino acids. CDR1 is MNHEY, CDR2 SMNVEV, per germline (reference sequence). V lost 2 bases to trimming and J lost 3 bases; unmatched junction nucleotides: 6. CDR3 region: CASSLATTGDTEAFF. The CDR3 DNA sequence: TGTGCCAGCAGTTTAGCAACCACAGGGGACACTGAAGCTTTCTTT.

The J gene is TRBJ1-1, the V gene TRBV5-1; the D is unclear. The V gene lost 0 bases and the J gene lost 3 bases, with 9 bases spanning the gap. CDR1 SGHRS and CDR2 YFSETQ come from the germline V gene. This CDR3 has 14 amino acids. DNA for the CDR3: TGCGCCAGCAGCTTGGGACCCTCGGACACTGAAGCTTTCTTT. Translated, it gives CASSLGPSDTEAFF.

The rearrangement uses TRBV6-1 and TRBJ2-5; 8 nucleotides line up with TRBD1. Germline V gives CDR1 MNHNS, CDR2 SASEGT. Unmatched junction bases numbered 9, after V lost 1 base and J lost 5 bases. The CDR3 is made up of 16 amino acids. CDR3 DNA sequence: TGTGCCAGCAGTGAAGGGGCAGGGGGCTTCGGGGAGACCCAGTACTTC. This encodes CASSEGAGGFGETQYF.

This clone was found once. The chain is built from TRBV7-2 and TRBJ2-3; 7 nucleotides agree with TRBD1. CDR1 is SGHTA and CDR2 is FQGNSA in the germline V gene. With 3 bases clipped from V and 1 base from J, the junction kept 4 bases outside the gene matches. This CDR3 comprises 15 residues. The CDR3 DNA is TGTGCCAGCAGCTTGGGGACAGACGGCACAGATACGCAGTATTTT. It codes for CASSLGTDGTDTQYF.

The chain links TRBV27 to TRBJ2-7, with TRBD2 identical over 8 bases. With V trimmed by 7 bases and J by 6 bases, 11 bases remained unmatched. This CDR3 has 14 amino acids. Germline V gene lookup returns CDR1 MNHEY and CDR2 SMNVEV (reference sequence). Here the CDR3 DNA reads TGTGCCAGCAATCCGTTGGGGACTAGTGCCGAGCAGTACTTC. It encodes CASNPLGTSAEQYF.

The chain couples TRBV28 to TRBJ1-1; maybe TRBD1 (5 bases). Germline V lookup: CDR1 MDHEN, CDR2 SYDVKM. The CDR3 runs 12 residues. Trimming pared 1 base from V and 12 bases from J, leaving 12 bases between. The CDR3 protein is CASSLLARESFF. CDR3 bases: TGTGCCAGCAGTTTATTGGCCAGGGAATCTTTCTTT.

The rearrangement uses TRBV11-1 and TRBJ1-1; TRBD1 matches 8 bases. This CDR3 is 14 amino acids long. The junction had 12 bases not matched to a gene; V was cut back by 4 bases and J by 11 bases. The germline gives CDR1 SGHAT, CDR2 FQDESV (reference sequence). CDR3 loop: CASSSSRDRSAAFF. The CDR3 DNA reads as TGTGCCAGCAGCTCGTCCCGGGACAGGTCCGCGGCTTTCTTT.

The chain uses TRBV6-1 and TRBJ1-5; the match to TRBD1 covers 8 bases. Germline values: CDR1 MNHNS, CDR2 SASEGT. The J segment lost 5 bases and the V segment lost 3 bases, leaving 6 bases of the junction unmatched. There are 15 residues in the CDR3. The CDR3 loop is CASSDQAGGDQPQHF. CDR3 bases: TGTGCCAGCAGTGATCAGGCAGGGGGCGATCAGCCCCAGCATTTT.

The CDR3 DNA is TGTGCCTGGAAGGACGACAAGCACTATGGCTACACCTTC. This codes for CAWKDDKHYGYTF. The J gene is TRBJ1-2, the V gene TRBV30; no clear D. Per the germline V gene, CDR1 is GTSNPN and CDR2 is SVGIG (reference sequence). The CDR3 consists of 13 residues. V was shortened by 4 bases and J by 3 bases, with 12 bases between the two germline ends. Full variable domain (missing parts from reference TRBV30 and TRBJ1-2): SQTIHQWPATLVQPVGSPLSLECTVEGTSNPNLYWYRQAAGRGLQLLFYSVGIGQISSEVPQNLSASRPQDRQFILSSKKLLLSDSGFYLCAWKDDKHYGYTFGSGTRLTVV.

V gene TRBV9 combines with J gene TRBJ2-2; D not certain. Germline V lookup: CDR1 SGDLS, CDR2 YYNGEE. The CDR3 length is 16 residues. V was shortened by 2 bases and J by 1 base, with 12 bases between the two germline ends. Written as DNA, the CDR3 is TGTGCCAGCAGCGTTCAGAGGACGGGGAACACCGGGGAGCTGTTTTTT. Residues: CASSVQRTGNTGELFF. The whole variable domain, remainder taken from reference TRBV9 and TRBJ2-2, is DSGVTQTPKHLITATGQRVTLRCSPRSGDLSVYWYQQSLDQGLQFLIQYYNGEERAKGNILERFSAQQFPDLHSELNLSSLELGDSALYFCASSVQRTGNTGELFFGEGSRLTVL.

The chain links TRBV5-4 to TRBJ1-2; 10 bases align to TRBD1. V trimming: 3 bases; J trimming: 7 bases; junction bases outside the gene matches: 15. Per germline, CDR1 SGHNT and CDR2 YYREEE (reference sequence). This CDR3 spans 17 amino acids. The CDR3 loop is CASSSLKSGTGVSGYTF. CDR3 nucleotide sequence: TGTGCCAGCAGCTCCCTCAAATCCGGGACAGGGGTTAGTGGCTACACCTTC.

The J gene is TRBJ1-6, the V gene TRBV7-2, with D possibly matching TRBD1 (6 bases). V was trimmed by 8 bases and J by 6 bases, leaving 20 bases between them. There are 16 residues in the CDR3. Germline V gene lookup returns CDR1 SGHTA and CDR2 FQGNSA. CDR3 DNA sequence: TGTGCCAGCGGAAGGGACACCCCTATTCTTAATTCACCCCTCCACTTT. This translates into CASGRDTPILNSPLHF. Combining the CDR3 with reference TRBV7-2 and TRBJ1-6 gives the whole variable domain GAGVSQSPSNKVTEKGKDVELRCDPISGHTALYWYRQSLGQGLEFLIYFQGNSAPDKSGLPSDRFSAERTGGSVSTLTIQRTQQEDSAVYLCASGRDTPILNSPLHFGNGTRLTVT.

The CDR3 DNA sequence: TGTGCCAGCTCACCACTCGGGCAGACCTACGAGCAGTACTTC. Amino acid sequence: CASSPLGQTYEQYF. The chain has TRBV18 and TRBJ2-7; D not resolved. The germline V gene has CDR1 KGHSH and CDR2 LQKENI. Between the trimmed V and J ends, which lost 1 base and 2 bases, there was a span of 9 bases. The CDR3 is 14 residues long. The whole variable domain, remainder taken from reference TRBV18 and TRBJ2-7, is NAGVMQNPRHLVRRRGQEARLRCSPMKGHSHVYWYRQLPEEGLKFMVYLQKENIIDESGMPKERFSAEFPKEGPSILRIQQVVRGDSAAYFCASSPLGQTYEQYFGPGTRLTVT.

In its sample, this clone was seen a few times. This CDR3 is CASSSRAGQQTGELFF. CDR3 nucleotide sequence: TGCGCCAGCAGCTCCCGGGCGGGACAGCAGACCGGGGAGCTGTTTTTT. V usage is TRBV5-1 and J usage is TRBJ2-2; TRBD1 might be the D (7 bases). CDR1 SGHRS and CDR2 YFSETQ come from the germline V gene. This CDR3 has 16 residues. The V gene lost 3 bases and the J gene lost 5 bases, with 17 bases spanning the gap.

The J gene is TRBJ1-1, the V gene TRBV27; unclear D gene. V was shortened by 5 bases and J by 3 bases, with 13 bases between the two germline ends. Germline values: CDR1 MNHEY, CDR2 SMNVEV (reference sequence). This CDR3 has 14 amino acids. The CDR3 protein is CASSPTTVYTEAFF. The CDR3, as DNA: TGTGCCAGCAGTCCGACTACCGTTTACACTGAAGCTTTCTTT.

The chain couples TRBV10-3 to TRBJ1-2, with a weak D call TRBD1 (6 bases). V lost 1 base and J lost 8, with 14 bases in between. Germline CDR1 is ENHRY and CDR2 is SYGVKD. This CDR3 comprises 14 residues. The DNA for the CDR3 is TGTGCCATCAGTGAGTATACAGGGATAGGCGGCTACACCTTC. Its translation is CAISEYTGIGGYTF.

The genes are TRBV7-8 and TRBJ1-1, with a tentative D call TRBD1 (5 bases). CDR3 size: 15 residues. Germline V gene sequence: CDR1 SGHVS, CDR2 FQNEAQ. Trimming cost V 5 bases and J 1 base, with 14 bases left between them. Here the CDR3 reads CASSLPRGRNTEAFF. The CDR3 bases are TGTGCCAGCAGCCTACCTCGGGGCAGGAACACTGAAGCTTTCTTT.

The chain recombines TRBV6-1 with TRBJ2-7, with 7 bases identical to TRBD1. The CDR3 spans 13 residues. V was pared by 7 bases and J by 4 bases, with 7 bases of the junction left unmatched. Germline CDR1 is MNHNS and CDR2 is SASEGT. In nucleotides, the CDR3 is TGTGCCAGCACCCGACAGGGACGGTACGAGCAGTACTTC. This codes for CASTRQGRYEQYF.